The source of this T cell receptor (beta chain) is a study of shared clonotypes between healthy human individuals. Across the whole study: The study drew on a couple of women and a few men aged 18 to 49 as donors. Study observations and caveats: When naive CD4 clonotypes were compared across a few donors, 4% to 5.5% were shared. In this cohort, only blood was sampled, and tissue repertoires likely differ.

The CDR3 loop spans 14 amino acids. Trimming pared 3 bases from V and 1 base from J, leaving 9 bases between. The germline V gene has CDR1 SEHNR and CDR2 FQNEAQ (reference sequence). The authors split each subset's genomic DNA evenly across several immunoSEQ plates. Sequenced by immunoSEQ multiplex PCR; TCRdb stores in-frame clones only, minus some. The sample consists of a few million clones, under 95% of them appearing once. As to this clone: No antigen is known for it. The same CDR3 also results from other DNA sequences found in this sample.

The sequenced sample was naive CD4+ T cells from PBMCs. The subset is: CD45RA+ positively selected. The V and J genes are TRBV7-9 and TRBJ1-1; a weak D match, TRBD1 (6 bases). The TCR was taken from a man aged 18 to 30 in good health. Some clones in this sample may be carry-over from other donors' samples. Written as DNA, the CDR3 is TGTGCCAGCAGCTTTTCGGGGGCGAACACTGAAGCTTTCTTT. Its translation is CASSFSGANTEAFF.